These 22 T cell receptor beta chains came from one sample sequenced in a study of vaccination and CD4 T cells after COVID-19. The antigens for these receptors are not known. With the Oncomine TCR Beta short-read assay, DNA from cultured CD4+ T cells was sequenced. TCRdb itself ran the PCR reads through MiXCR, one entry per CDR3 protein. The table includes about 9,700 distinct CDR3 sequences, about two thirds detected once. The sample's treatment: roughly 11-day PBMC culture with coronavirus spike peptide pools or control peptides (ViraFEST assay). The sequencing sample was made of CD4+ T cells from blood, cultured in vitro. The origin of the receptors is a human donor who had recovered from COVID-19.

This chain connects TRBV6-1 to TRBJ1-5; D is perhaps TRBD1 (5 bases). This CDR3 has 13 residues. Trimming cost V 4 bases and J 7 bases, with 11 bases left between them. CDR1 and CDR2 from the germline V gene are MNHNS and SASEGT. CDR3 in DNA: TGTGCCAGCAGTGGGGGGTTCGGGCAGCCCCAGCATTTT. It codes for CASSGGFGQPQHF.

The chain carries TRBV25-1 and TRBJ2-2, with D perhaps TRBD2 (6 bases). The germline V gene encodes CDR1 MGHDK and CDR2 SYGVNS. V dropped 0 bases and J dropped 6 bases, with 14 bases sitting between them. This CDR3 spans 16 amino acids. The CDR3 nucleotides read TGTGCCAGCAGTGAATACGGCGGGGTTGGCGCCGGGGAGCTGTTTTTT. This encodes CASSEYGGVGAGELFF. The complete variable domain, with remaining parts taken from reference TRBV25-1 and TRBJ2-2, reads EADIYQTPRYLVIGTGKKITLECSQTMGHDKMYWYQQDPGMELHLIHYSYGVNSTEKGDLSSESTVSRIRTEHFPLTLESARPSHTSQYLCASSEYGGVGAGELFFGEGSRLTVL.

The rearrangement uses TRBV20-1 and TRBJ2-7, with D possibly TRBD2 on 6 matching bases. CDR1 and CDR2 from the germline V gene are DFQATT and SNEGSKA (reference sequence). This CDR3 spans 14 amino acids. CDR3 sequence (DNA): TGCAGCCTTCCAGGAGGGGTAAGCTCCTACGAGCAGTACTTC. Protein product: CSLPGGVSSYEQYF.

This chain connects TRBV11-2 to TRBJ1-2; D is perhaps TRBD1 (6 bases). The CDR3 runs to 15 residues. The V and J ends lost 2 bases and 5 bases respectively, with 15 bases between them. Germline V CDR1 and CDR2: SGHAT, FQNNGV. CDR3 residues: CASSLSSTGWYGYTF. The CDR3 DNA reads TGTGCCAGCAGCTTAAGCTCCACAGGGTGGTATGGCTACACCTTC.

The CDR3 bases are TGTGCCAGCAGTGCCGGGACGAGCCTCGGCTACACCTTC. This translates into CASSAGTSLGYTF. This rearrangement joins TRBV6-1 to TRBJ1-2; D may be TRBD1 (5 bases). Germline values: CDR1 MNHNS, CDR2 SASEGT. The CDR3 is 13 residues long. The V gene lost 4 bases and the J gene lost 8 bases, with 14 bases spanning the gap.

A few counts support this clonotype. The chain links TRBV6-1 to TRBJ1-3; 7 bases align to TRBD1. The germline CDR1 and CDR2 sequences are MNHNS and SASEGT. V lost 0 bases to trimming and J lost 11 bases; unmatched junction nucleotides: 10. This CDR3 has 15 residues. The chain's CDR3 is CASSEASARGFAIYF. CDR3 DNA: TGTGCCAGCAGTGAAGCATCGGCCAGGGGGTTCGCCATATATTTT.

This rearrangement joins TRBV6-5 to TRBJ1-2, with 7 bases that match TRBD1. The CDR3 is 15 amino acids. V was clipped by 2 bases and J by 12 bases; unmatched bases: 15. The germline CDR1 and CDR2 sequences are MNHEY and SVGAGI. CDR3 in amino acids: CASSYTTRDSAIHTF. The CDR3 DNA sequence: TGTGCCAGCAGTTACACTACCCGGGACAGCGCAATTCACACCTTC.

The chain has TRBV6-1 and TRBJ1-6, with 7 bases fitting TRBD1. Germline values: CDR1 MNHNS, CDR2 SASEGT. This CDR3 has 16 residues. V lost 5 bases to trimming and J lost 9 bases; unmatched junction nucleotides: 13. This chain's CDR3 is CASSPRTGGFGSPLHF. The DNA for the CDR3 is TGTGCCAGCAGTCCCCGGACAGGAGGTTTCGGTTCACCCCTCCACTTT.

The chain couples TRBV12-3 or TRBV12-4 to TRBJ1-6; a possible D gene is TRBD1 (6 bases). Trimming removed 0 bases at V and 3 bases at J, with 12 bases between. This CDR3 is built from 17 residues. The CDR3 loop is CASSLAGQNLYNSPLHF. The CDR3 DNA sequence: TGTGCCAGCAGTTTAGCAGGACAGAACCTCTATAATTCACCCCTCCACTTT.

The chain joins TRBV25-1 to TRBJ2-7; D gene ambiguous. The CDR3 has 14 amino acids. Trimming pared 2 bases from V and 3 bases from J, leaving 11 bases between. Per germline, CDR1 MGHDK and CDR2 SYGVNS. This CDR3 is CASSEGGVIYEQYF. The CDR3, as DNA: TGTGCCAGCAGTGAAGGCGGCGTAATCTACGAGCAGTACTTC.

V and J are TRBV19 and TRBJ2-5; 8 nucleotides agree with TRBD2. CDR1 and CDR2 (germline): LNHDA, SQIVND (reference sequence). The CDR3 extends over 16 amino acids. The V segment lost 1 base and the J segment 3 bases; nucleotides outside the gene matches: 7. CDR3 nucleotides: TGTGCCAGTAGTATAGGGTTGCGGCGGGGGGAAGAGACCCAGTACTTC. This codes for CASSIGLRRGEETQYF. The complete variable domain, with remaining parts taken from reference TRBV19 and TRBJ2-5, reads DGGITQSPKYLFRKEGQNVTLSCEQNLNHDAMYWYRQDPGQGLRLIYYSQIVNDFQKGDIAEGYSVSREKKESFPLTVTSAQKNPTAFYLCASSIGLRRGEETQYFGPGTRLLVL.

This chain connects TRBV5-1 to TRBJ2-5; D unresolved. The ends were cut back, 0 bases at V and 1 base at J, with 7 bases in the middle. The V gene's germline CDR1 is SGHRS and CDR2 YFSETQ. This CDR3 is 14 amino acids long. The CDR3: CASSLDTIQETQYF. In nucleotides, the CDR3 is TGCGCCAGCAGCTTGGACACCATCCAAGAGACCCAGTACTTC.

This clonotype was seen once. The V and J genes are TRBV7-3 and TRBJ2-3; 8 positions agree with TRBD1. CDR1 and CDR2 (germline): SGHTA, FQGTGA. This CDR3 has 13 amino acids. V lost 4 bases, J lost 6 bases, and 3 bases stayed unmatched. CDR3 region: CASSYRQGDTQYF. The CDR3 bases are TGTGCCAGCAGCTACCGACAGGGGGATACGCAGTATTTT.

The chain is built from TRBV28 and TRBJ1-2; the D gene is possibly TRBD1 (6 bases). Per the germline V gene, CDR1 is MDHEN and CDR2 is SYDVKM. The ends were cut back, 6 bases at V and 6 bases at J, with 14 bases in the middle. This CDR3 has 13 residues. The CDR3 DNA reads as TGTGCCAGCAGGACCACAGGGAGAGATGGCTACACCTTC. Amino acid sequence: CASRTTGRDGYTF.

This chain links TRBV20-1 with TRBJ2-3, with D possibly matching TRBD1 (5 bases). Germline lookup yields CDR1 DFQATT and CDR2 SNEGSKA (reference sequence). The length of the CDR3 is 16 residues. The V end was cut by 5 bases, the J end by 2 bases, with 20 bases between. The CDR3 spells CSAPTTVPTSTDTQYF. The CDR3 coding sequence is TGCAGTGCTCCAACGACAGTCCCAACTTCCACAGATACGCAGTATTTT.

The V and J genes are TRBV28 and TRBJ1-1; 9 bases line up with TRBD1. CDR3 length: 12 amino acids. The V and J ends lost 5 bases and 11 bases, in that order; junction bases with no gene match: 6. Per the germline V gene, CDR1 is MDHEN and CDR2 is SYDVKM. The chain's CDR3 is CASSPRDRAAFF. The CDR3 bases are TGTGCCAGCAGTCCCCGGGACAGGGCCGCTTTCTTT.

The chain has TRBV6-2 or TRBV6-3 and TRBJ1-1; a weak D match, TRBD1 (6 bases). This CDR3 region has 17 residues. Germline V CDR1 and CDR2: MNHEY, SVGEGT. V lost 2 bases, J lost 5 bases, and 21 bases lay in between. The CDR3 spells CASSYGLGGGKTTEAFF. The CDR3 DNA is TGTGCCAGCAGTTACGGGTTAGGGGGGGGGAAAACGACTGAAGCTTTCTTT.

This chain joins TRBV20-1 and TRBJ1-1, with D possibly TRBD1 on 5 matching bases. Trimming took 7 bases from V and 8 from J, leaving 17 bases between them. The CDR3 totals 12 residues. Looked up from germline, CDR1 is DFQATT and CDR2 is SNEGSKA (reference sequence). The CDR3 loop reads CSVPPRGPEAFF. The CDR3, as DNA: TGCAGTGTTCCCCCGAGGGGCCCGGAAGCTTTCTTT.

This sequence joins TRBV24-1 and TRBJ2-3; 7 nucleotides agree with TRBD1. CDR3 length: 14 amino acids. The ends lost 5 bases at V and 11 bases at J; junction bases unmatched: 12. The germline V gene encodes CDR1 KGHDR and CDR2 SFDVKD. In DNA form, the CDR3 reads TGTGCCACCAGTGGACAGGGCCAACGTCTTAGGCAGTATTTT. It translates to CATSGQGQRLRQYF.

The chain combines TRBV20-1 with TRBJ2-7; a possible D gene is TRBD2 (7 bases). The germline CDR1 and CDR2 sequences are DFQATT and SNEGSKA (reference sequence). V dropped 3 bases and J dropped 2 bases, with 14 bases sitting between them. This CDR3 has 14 amino acids. This CDR3 reads CSARGGTPTYEQYF. The CDR3 DNA sequence: TGCAGTGCTAGGGGGGGGACACCTACCTACGAGCAGTACTTC.

The table lists this clonotype with a few counts. The chain uses TRBV19 and TRBJ1-5; TRBD1 is a possible D gene (5 bases). Germline V lookup: CDR1 LNHDA, CDR2 SQIVND (reference sequence). The CDR3 is 14 residues long. V lost 5 bases and J 4 bases, leaving 12 bases between the germline ends. CDR3 region: CASSVGTGNQPQHF. CDR3 DNA: TGTGCCAGTAGTGTCGGGACGGGAAATCAGCCCCAGCATTTT.

The chain employs TRBV6-5 and TRBJ1-1, with TRBD1 matching 7 bases. The CDR3 has 14 amino acids. The V gene end was trimmed by 0 bases and the J gene end by 9 bases; junction bases not matched to a gene: 7. Germline V CDR1 and CDR2: MNHEY, SVGAGI. As DNA, the CDR3 is TGTGCCAGCAGTTACTCGGCCCCGGGACAGCAAGCTTTCTTT. Translated: CASSYSAPGQQAFF.